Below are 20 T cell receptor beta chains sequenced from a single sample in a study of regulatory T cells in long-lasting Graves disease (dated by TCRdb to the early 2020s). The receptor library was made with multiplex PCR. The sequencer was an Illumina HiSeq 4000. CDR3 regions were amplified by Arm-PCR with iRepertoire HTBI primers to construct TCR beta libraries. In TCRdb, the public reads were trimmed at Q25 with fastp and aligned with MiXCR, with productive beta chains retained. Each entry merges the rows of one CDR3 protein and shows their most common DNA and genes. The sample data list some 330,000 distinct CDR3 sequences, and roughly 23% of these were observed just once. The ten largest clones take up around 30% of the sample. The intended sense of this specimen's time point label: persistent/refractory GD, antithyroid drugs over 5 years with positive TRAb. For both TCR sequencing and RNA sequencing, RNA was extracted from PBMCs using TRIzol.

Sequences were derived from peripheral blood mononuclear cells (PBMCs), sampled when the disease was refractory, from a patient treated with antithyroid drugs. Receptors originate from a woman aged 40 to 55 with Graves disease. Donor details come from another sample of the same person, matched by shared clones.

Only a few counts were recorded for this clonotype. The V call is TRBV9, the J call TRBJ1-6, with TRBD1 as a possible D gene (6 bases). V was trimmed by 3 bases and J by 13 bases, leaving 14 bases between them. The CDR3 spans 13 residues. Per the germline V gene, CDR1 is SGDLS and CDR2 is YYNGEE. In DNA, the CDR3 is TGTGCCAGCAGCGCGAACACAGGGAACCCCCTCCACTTT. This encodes CASSANTGNPLHF.

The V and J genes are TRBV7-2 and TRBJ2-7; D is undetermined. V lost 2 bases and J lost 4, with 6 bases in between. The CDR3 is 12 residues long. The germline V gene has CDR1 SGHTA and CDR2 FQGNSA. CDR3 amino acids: CASSLNRYEQYF. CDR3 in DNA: TGTGCCAGCAGCTTAAACAGATACGAGCAGTACTTC.

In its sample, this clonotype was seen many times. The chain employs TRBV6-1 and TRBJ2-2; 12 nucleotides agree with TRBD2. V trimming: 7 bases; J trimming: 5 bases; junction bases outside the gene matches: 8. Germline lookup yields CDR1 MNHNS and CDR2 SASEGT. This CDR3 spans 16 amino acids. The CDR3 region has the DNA TGTGCCAGCACCAGACTAGCGGGGGTGGGTACCGGGGAGCTGTTTTTT. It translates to CASTRLAGVGTGELFF.

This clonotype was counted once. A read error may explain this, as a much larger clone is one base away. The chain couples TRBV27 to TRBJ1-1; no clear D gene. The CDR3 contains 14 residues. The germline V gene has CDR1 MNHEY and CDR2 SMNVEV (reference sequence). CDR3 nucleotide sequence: TGTGCCGGCAGTCCCCTTGGTCTGAACACTGAAGCTTTCTTT. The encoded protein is CAGSPLGLNTEAFF.

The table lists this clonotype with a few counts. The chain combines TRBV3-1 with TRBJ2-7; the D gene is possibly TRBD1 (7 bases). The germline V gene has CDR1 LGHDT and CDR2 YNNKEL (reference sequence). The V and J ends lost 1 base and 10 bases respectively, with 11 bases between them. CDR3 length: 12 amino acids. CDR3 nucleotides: TGTGCCAGCAGCCAAGGCGGGACAGTTCAGTACTTC. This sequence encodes CASSQGGTVQYF.

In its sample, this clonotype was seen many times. The CDR3 protein is CASILRTGGLYEQYF. The CDR3 nucleotides read TGTGCCAGCATCCTGCGAACGGGAGGGCTCTACGAGCAGTACTTC. This chain links TRBV11-2 with TRBJ2-7, with TRBD2 matching over 8 bases. The J segment lost 3 bases and the V segment lost 7 bases, leaving 11 bases of the junction unmatched. The CDR3 totals 15 residues. CDR1 is SGHAT, CDR2 FQNNGV, per germline.

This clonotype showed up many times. CDR3 in DNA: TGCAGTGCTAGAGCGCCTAGTGGCTACGAGCAGTACTTC. Translating it yields CSARAPSGYEQYF. The genes are TRBV20-1 and TRBJ2-7; no reliable D call. CDR1 is DFQATT, CDR2 SNEGSKA, per germline (reference sequence). Trimming took 1 base from V and 3 from J, leaving 10 bases between them. The CDR3 totals 13 residues.

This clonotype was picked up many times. The CDR3 DNA sequence: TGTGCCACCAGTGATGCTTCCGGGACAGGGGTAGAGACCCAGTACTTC. This codes for CATSDASGTGVETQYF. The chain links TRBV24-1 to TRBJ2-5, with 10 bases lining up with TRBD1. This CDR3 spans 16 amino acids. Germline assignment: CDR1 KGHDR and CDR2 SFDVKD. The ends lost 3 bases at V and 4 bases at J; junction bases unmatched: 7.

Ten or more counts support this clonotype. The CDR3 protein is CASSSSLSGELFF. DNA of the CDR3: TGTGCCAGCAGCTCCTCCTTGTCCGGGGAGCTGTTTTTT. The V and J genes are TRBV11-2 and TRBJ2-2; D gene uncertain. V lost 4 bases, J lost 6 bases, and 9 bases lay in between. CDR3 length: 13 residues. Germline V gene sequence: CDR1 SGHAT, CDR2 FQNNGV.

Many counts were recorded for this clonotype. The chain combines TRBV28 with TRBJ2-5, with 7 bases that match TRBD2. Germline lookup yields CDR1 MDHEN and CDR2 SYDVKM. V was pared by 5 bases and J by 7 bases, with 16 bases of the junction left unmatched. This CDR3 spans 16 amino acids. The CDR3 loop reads CASSPPGTTRKTTQYF. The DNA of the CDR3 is TGTGCCAGCAGTCCTCCGGGGACTACCCGAAAGACGACCCAGTACTTC.

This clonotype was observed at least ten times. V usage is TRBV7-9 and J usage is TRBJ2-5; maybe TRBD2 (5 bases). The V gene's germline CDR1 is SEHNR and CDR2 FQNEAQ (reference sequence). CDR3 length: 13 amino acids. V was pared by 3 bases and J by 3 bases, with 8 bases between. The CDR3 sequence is CASSLSGEETQYF. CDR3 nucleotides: TGTGCCAGCAGCTTGAGCGGTGAAGAGACCCAGTACTTC.

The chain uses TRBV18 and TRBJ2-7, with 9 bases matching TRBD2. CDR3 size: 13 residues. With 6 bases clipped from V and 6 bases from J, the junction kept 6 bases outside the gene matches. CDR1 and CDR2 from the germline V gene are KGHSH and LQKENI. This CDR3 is CASSKGLAPEQYF. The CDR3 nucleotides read TGTGCCAGCTCTAAGGGACTAGCTCCCGAGCAGTACTTC.

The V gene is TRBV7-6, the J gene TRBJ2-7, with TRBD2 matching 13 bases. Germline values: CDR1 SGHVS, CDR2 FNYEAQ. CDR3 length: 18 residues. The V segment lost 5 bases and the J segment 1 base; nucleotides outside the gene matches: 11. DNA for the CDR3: TGTGCCAGCAGCCTACGGACTAGCGGGAGAGGCCCTTCCTACGAGCAGTACGTC. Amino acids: CASSLRTSGRGPSYEQYV.

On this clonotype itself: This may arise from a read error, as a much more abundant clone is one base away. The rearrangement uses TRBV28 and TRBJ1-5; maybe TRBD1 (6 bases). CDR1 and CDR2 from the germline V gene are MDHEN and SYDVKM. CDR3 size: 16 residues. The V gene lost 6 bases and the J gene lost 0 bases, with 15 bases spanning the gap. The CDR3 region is CASRGGRAYSNQPQHF. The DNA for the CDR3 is TGTGCCAGCAGGGGGGGCAGAGCCTATAGCAATCAGCCCCAGCATTTT.

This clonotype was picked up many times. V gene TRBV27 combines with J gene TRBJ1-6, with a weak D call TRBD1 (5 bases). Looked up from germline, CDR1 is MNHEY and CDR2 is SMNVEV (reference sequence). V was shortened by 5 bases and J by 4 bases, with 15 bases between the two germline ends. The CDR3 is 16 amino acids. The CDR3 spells CASSRAGLMYNSPLHF. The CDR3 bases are TGTGCCAGCAGTCGGGCGGGACTGATGTATAATTCACCCCTCCACTTT.

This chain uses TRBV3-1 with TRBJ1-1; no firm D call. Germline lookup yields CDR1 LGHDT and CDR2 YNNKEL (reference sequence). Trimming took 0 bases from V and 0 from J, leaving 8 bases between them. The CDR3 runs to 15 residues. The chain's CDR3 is CASSQDEGLNTEAFF. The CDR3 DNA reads TGTGCCAGCAGCCAAGATGAGGGATTGAACACTGAAGCTTTCTTT.

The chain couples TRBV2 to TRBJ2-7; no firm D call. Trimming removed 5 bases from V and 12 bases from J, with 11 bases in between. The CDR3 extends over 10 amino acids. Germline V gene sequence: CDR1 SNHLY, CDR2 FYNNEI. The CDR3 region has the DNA TGTGCCAGCAGTCGGACCCGGAGGTACTTC. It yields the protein CASSRTRRYF.

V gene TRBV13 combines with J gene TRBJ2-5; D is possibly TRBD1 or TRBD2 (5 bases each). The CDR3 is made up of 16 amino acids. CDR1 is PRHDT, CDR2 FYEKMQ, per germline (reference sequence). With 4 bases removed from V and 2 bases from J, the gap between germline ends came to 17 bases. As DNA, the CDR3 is TGTGCCAGCAGCTACACCGGGACCTTCCTTCAAGAGACCCAGTACTTC. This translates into CASSYTGTFLQETQYF.

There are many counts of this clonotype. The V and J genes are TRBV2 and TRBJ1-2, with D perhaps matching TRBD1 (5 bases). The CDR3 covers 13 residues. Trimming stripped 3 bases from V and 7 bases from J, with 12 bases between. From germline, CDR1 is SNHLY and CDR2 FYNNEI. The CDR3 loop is CASSDRVRFGYTF. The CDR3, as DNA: TGTGCCAGCAGTGACAGGGTGAGGTTTGGCTACACCTTC.

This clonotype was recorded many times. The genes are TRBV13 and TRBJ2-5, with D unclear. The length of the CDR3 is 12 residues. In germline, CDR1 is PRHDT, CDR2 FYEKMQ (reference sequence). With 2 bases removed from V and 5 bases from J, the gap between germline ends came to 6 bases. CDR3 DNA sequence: TGTGCCAGCAGCTTATCCGTGGAGACCCAGTACTTC. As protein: CASSLSVETQYF.